The T cell receptor (beta chain) described here comes from a study of blood T cell repertoires in COVID-19. Background on the study: Researchers got acute and convalescent COVID-19 samples from the United States, Italy and Spain. From T cells, B-cell-depleted T cells, or PBMCs came the material, which was cDNA or gDNA.

Authors' analysis steps: Reference gene primer amplification gave estimated nucleated cell counts. The table came from immunoSEQ multiplex PCR; TCRdb's copy has only in-frame clones and leaves some out. That table supplies the V and J calls and clone size; D and trimming were determined from the DNA. Among approximately 46,000 clones, roughly four fifths were seen once, and the ten largest hold 2.5% to 3%. CDR3 size: 16 residues. Germline CDR1 MNHEY, CDR2 SVGAGI. V lost 3 bases and J lost 7, with 18 bases in between. The sample consisted of peripheral blood. The V gene is TRBV6-5, the J gene TRBJ2-2, with D possibly matching TRBD2 (6 bases). This receptor was taken from a woman in her fifties or sixties with acute or convalescent COVID-19. CDR3 sequence reads: CASSYSGLTRSGELFF. The DNA for the CDR3 is TGTGCCAGCAGTTATTCGGGACTCACAAGAAGCGGGGAGCTGTTTTTT.